This record covers a single T cell receptor (beta chain). This sample was taken from a study of blood T cell repertoires in COVID-19. The table came from immunoSEQ multiplex PCR; TCRdb's copy has only in-frame clones and leaves some out. The table records around 170,000 clones, around 86% of them present only once. There are 12 residues in the CDR3. Germline values: CDR1 DFQATT, CDR2 SNEGSKA (reference sequence). V was pared by 3 bases and J by 5 bases, with 3 bases of the junction left unmatched. The chain employs TRBV20-1 and TRBJ2-7; the match to TRBD1 covers 8 bases. The specimen was peripheral blood. The origin of this receptor is a man between 65 and 85 years old who had recovered from COVID-19. The chain's CDR3 is CSASGQGDEQYF. The CDR3 DNA follows: TGCAGTGCTAGTGGACAGGGTGACGAGCAGTACTTC.